Given below is one TCR beta chain in context. The antigen is not known. Both 60 Vbeta primers and 13 Jbeta primers went into the PCR. Measured with immunoSEQ multiplex PCR; TCRdb has only the in-frame clones, and not every one. The profile shows around 200,000 clones, 70% to 80% of them singletons. The data derive from a study of cytomegalovirus exposure and HLA in healthy donors. For the study at large: Most donors, less than 85% of 398 genotyped, fell in the Caucasian-associated ancestry cluster.

The study's findings and limits: The authors later found TCR association rates varying by HLA locus, with DRB1 most and HLA-C fewest. The study recorded 150 to 200 TCR beta chains that were cytomegalovirus-associated. As was reported, the classifier diagnosed cytomegalovirus status with high specificity and sensitivity.

V shed 3 bases and J 7 bases; nucleotides not matched to a gene: 12. The CDR3 spans 16 residues. Germline V lookup: CDR1 SGHRS, CDR2 YFSETQ. The sequencing input was PBMCs. The receptor was derived from a girl aged 2 to 9 in good health and CMV-seronegative. The V and J genes are TRBV5-1 and TRBJ1-4; 7 positions match TRBD1. In DNA form, the CDR3 reads TGCGCCAGCAGCTACATGGCGCAGGGGGAGGCTGAAAAACTGTTTTTT. Amino acids: CASSYMAQGEAEKLFF.